Listed below are T cell receptor beta chains from one sample, sequenced in a study of vaccination effects on CD4 cells after COVID-19. Method: immunoSEQ multiplex PCR; TCRdb's copy keeps in-frame clones and lacks some. Of approximately 70,000 clones listed, roughly four fifths were seen once; the top ten hold more than 1%. Antigens for these TCRs are unknown. The input for sequencing was CD4+ T cells from PBMCs cultured with HCoV-229E spike peptides, taken after COVID-19 vaccination. The receptors stem from a human donor who received a COVID-19 vaccine. Both conserved end residues are part of each CDR3. D genes are given only for firm matches. Clone size is given for some rows only: seen once, a few or many times, or a class if the clone is expanded.

J | D | size | length | V | DNA | CDR3
TRBJ2-5 | . | . | 14 | TRBV18 | TGTGCCAGCTCACCACAGCTAGGGAAAGAGACCCAGTACTTC | CASSPQLGKETQYF
TRBJ1-3 | . | once | 13 | TRBV5-1 | TGCGCCAGCAGCCCGACACTTGGAAACACCATATATTTT | CASSPTLGNTIYF
TRBJ2-5 | . | . | 16 | TRBV15 | TGTGCCACCAGCAGAGGGGGTGCCGGACTCCAAGAGACCCAGTACTTC | CATSRGGAGLQETQYF
TRBJ2-5 | . | once | 15 | TRBV7-8 | TGTGCCAGCAGCTTGGTGGGGGCTAGACGAGAGACCCAGTACTTC | CASSLVGARRETQYF
TRBJ1-1 | . | . | 12 | TRBV6-5 | TGTGCCAGCAGTTACTCTATCGGTGAAGCTTTCTTT | CASSYSIGEAFF
TRBJ1-2 | . | . | 14 | TRBV13 | TGTGCCAGCAGCTTAGTTCAGGGTACCTATGGCTACACCTTC | CASSLVQGTYGYTF
TRBJ1-2 | . | . | 13 | TRBV12-3/TRBV12-4 | TGTGCCAGCAGTTTAATTAGGCTAGGGGGCTACACCTTC | CASSLIRLGGYTF
TRBJ1-1 | . | . | 14 | TRBV3-1/TRBV3-2 | TGTGCCAGCAGCCAAACCGGGGGGGTTACTGAAGCTTTCTTT | CASSQTGGVTEAFF
TRBJ2-3 | TRBD2 | . | 14 | TRBV7-9 | TGTGCCAGCACGCTGGCGGGAGCCACAGATACGCAGTATTTT | CASTLAGATDTQYF
TRBJ1-1 | TRBD1 | . | 13 | TRBV9 | TGTGCCAGCAGCCTTGACAGGGCCACTGAAGCTTTCTTT | CASSLDRATEAFF
TRBJ2-5 | . | . | 13 | TRBV7-3 | TGTGCCAGCAGCTTAAAGGACAGAGAGACCCAGTACTTC | CASSLKDRETQYF
TRBJ1-1 | . | . | 15 | TRBV18 | TGTGCCAGCTCACCACCGTTTGGGGGGAACACTGAAGCTTTCTTT | CASSPPFGGNTEAFF
TRBJ1-5 | . | . | 14 | TRBV2 | TGTGCCAGCAGTGAACAGTATAGCAATCAGCCCCAGCATTTT | CASSEQYSNQPQHF
TRBJ1-1 | TRBD1 | . | 17 | TRBV19 | TGTGCCAGAAGTTCCAGGAACAGGGGGGCGGAAGACACTGAAGCTTTCTTT | CARSSRNRGAEDTEAFF
TRBJ1-4 | . | . | 14 | TRBV28 | TGTGCCAGCAGACCCACAGGGTTAGATGAAAAACTGTTTTTT | CASRPTGLDEKLFF
TRBJ1-2 | TRBD1 | . | 14 | TRBV5-8 | TGTGCCAGCACCGATTGGGGACAGAATTATGGCTACACCTTC | CASTDWGQNYGYTF
TRBJ2-3 | TRBD2 | once | 16 | TRBV18 | TGTGCCAGCTCCCAATATTCTAGCGGGGCTACAGATACGCAGTATTTT | CASSQYSSGATDTQYF
TRBJ1-1 | . | . | 14 | TRBV6-5 | TGTGCCAGCAGTAACAGGCCCCTCGGCACTGAAGCTTTCTTT | CASSNRPLGTEAFF
TRBJ2-2 | . | . | 16 | TRBV7-3 | TGTGCCAGCAGCTTAGCCGGGGGCTCAAACACCGGGGAGCTGTTTTTT | CASSLAGGSNTGELFF
TRBJ1-5 | . | few | 18 | TRBV7-9 | TGTGCCAGCAGCTTAAGTGGCGATTTTGGTCGGGGGGGTCAGCCCCAGCATTTT | CASSLSGDFGRGGQPQHF
TRBJ1-2 | . | . | 13 | TRBV28 | TGTGCCAGCAGCAGGGACGGTGCCTATGGCTACACCTTC | CASSRDGAYGYTF
TRBJ1-1 | TRBD1 | . | 13 | TRBV19 | TGTGCCACCCGGGACAGCCTGAACACTGAAGCTTTCTTT | CATRDSLNTEAFF
TRBJ2-3 | . | . | 16 | TRBV7-3 | TGTGCCAGCACCTCATCGGGGGGCGTCGTCGGGGCTACGCAGTATTTT | CASTSSGGVVGATQYF
TRBJ2-3 | . | . | 17 | TRBV28 | TGTGCCAGCAGTACTCCCGTAGGGCGGAACGAGGCCTATACGCAGTATTTT | CASSTPVGRNEAYTQYF
TRBJ1-2 | . | . | 16 | TRBV6-5 | TGTGCCAGCAGTTTAGCAATAGCAGCTCCTAACTATGGCTACACCTTC | CASSLAIAAPNYGYTF
TRBJ1-5 | . | . | 14 | TRBV18 | TGTGCCAGCTCACTGGACACATTCAATCAGCCCCAGCATTTT | CASSLDTFNQPQHF
TRBJ2-2 | . | . | 16 | TRBV9 | TGTGCCAGCAACTGGGATGGGCGGGGCAGCGACGGGGAGCTGTTTTTT | CASNWDGRGSDGELFF
TRBJ2-5 | TRBD1 | . | 16 | TRBV5-6 | TGTGCCAGCAGCTTGGAGGGACAGGGGGGGAGGGAGACCCAGTACTTC | CASSLEGQGGRETQYF
TRBJ1-5 | . | . | 15 | TRBV5-1 | TGCGCCAGCAGCGTAACAGGGTCCCCCAATCAGCCCCAGCATTTT | CASSVTGSPNQPQHF